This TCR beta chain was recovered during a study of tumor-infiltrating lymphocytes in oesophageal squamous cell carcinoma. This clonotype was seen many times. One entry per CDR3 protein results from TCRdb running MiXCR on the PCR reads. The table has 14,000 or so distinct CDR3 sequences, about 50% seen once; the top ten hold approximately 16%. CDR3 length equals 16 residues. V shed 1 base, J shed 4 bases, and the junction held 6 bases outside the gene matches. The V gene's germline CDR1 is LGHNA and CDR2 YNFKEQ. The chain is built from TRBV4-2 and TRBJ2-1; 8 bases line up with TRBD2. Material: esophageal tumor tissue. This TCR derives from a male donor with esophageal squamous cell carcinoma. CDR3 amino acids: CASSQGSGGFYNEQFF. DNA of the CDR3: TGTGCCAGCAGCCAAGGTTCGGGGGGGTTTTACAATGAGCAGTTCTTC.